A selection of T cell receptor beta chains follows, all from one sample in a study of spatial heterogeneity in lung cancer. TCRdb independently ran MiXCR on the 5' RACE reads; one entry per CDR3 protein. The sample contains some 44,000 distinct CDR3 sequences, roughly 13% of which appear only once. The specimen was PBMCs, collected at surgery. The receptors here all came from a male donor with early-stage non-small cell lung cancer. Both conserved end residues are trimmed from each CDR3.

v_call,j_call,cdr3_aa
TRBV2,TRBJ2-1,ASTLTWGINEQF
TRBV19,TRBJ2-3,ASSIRTGSTDTQY
TRBV10-3,TRBJ1-1,AISEAWTTEAF
TRBV25-1,TRBJ2-7,ASSERDSYEQY
TRBV28,TRBJ2-2,ASRPPGDTGELF
TRBV7-9,TRBJ2-3,ASSSWDRADTQY
TRBV3-1,TRBJ2-7,ASSNRQTQTY
TRBV18,TRBJ2-3,ASSPSYRGDADTQY
TRBV5-1,TRBJ2-7,ASSLNDRSRQY
TRBV28,TRBJ2-5,ASSLGGAGQPETQY
TRBV7-2,TRBJ1-4,ASSWAGGGLF
TRBV20-1,TRBJ2-3,SAGDTQY